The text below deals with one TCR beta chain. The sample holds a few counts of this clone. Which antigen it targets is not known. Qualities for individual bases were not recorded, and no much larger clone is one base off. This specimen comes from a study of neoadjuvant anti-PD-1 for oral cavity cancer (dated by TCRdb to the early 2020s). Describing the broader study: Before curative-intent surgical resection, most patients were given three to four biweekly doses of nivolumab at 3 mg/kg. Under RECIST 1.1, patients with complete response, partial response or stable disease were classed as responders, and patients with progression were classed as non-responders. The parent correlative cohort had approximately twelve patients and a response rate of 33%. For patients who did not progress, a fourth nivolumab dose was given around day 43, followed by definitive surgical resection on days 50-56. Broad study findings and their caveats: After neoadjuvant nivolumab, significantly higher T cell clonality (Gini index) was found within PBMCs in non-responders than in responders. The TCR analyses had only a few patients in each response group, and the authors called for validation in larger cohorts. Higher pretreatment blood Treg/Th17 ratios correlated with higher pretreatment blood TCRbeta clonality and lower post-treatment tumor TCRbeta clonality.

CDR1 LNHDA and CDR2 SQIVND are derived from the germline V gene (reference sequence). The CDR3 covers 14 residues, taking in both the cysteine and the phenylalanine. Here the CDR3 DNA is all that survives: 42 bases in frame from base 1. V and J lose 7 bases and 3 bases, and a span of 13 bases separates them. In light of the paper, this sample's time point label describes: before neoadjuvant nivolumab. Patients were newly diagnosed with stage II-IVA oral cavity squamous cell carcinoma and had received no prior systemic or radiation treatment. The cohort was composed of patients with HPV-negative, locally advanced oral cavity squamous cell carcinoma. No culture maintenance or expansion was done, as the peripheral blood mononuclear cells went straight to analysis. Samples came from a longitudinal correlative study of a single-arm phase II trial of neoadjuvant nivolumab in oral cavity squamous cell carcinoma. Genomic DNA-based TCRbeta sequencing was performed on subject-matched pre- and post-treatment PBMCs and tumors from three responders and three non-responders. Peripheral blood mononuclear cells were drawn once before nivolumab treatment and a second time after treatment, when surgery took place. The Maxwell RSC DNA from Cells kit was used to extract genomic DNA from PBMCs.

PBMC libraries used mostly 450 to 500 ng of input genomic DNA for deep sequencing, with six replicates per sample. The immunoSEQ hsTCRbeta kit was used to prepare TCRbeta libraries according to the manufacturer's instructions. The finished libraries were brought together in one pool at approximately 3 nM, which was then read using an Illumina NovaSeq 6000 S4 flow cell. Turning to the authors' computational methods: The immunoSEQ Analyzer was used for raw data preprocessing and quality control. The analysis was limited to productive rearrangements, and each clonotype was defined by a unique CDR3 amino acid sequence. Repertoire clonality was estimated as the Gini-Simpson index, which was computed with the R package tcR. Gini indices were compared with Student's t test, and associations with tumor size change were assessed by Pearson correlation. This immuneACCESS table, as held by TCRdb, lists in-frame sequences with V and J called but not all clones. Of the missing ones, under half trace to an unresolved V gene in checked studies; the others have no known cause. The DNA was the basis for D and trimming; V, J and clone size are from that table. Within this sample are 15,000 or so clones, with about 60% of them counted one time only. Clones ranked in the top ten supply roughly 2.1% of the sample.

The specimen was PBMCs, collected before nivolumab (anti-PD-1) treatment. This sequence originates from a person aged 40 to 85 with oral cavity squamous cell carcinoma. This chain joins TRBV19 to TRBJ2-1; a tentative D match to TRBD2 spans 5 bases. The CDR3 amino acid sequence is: CASTVGGFYNEQFF. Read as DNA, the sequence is TGTGCCAGTACCGTGGGCGGGTTCTACAATGAGCAGTTCTTC.